This T cell receptor (beta chain) was sequenced during a study of human T cells and chemical hapten exposure. Study details: The sensitizer, 2% DPC, was used on about 2 cm by about 2 cm of upper inner arm skin. Patch tests applied 0.01% DPC to the upper back and were scored after 6 days. The patient population, which was mostly female, had alopecia areata, totalis or universalis.

This clonotype has at least ten counts. Its antigen is currently unknown. The time point is: pre-sensitization, week 0. Treatment: therapeutic diphenylcyclopropenone sensitization with weekly scalp DPC. CDR1 and CDR2 from the germline V gene are MNHNY and SVGAGI (reference sequence). V lost 6 bases and J lost 7, with 15 bases in between. There are 14 residues in the CDR3. Broader study findings: Expanded TCRs made up significantly more big CDR3 similarity clusters than controls did.

MiXCR, applied by TCRdb to the RACE reads, yields one record per CDR3 protein. Among 200,000 to 300,000 distinct CDR3 sequences listed, about 9% were seen once. The sample was whole blood, taken in connection with sensitization to the hapten diphenylcyclopropenone (DPC). The receptor was derived from a woman aged 40 to 50 with alopecia areata. Some clones in this sample may be carry-over from other donors' samples. The rearrangement joins TRBV6-6 to TRBJ2-2; tentatively, D is TRBD2 (6 bases). CDR3 bases: TGTGCCAGCAGGCCCCCTGGGGAGGTCGGGGAGCTGTTTTTT. It encodes CASRPPGEVGELFF.